This TCR beta chain was recorded in a study of T cell repertoires in cytomegalovirus infection. Study-wide context: Recently identified HLA-C-restricted and well-studied HLA-B-restricted CMV epitopes were used. Public TCR beta signature analysis indicated the presence of both CMV infection and matching HLA type.

A remark on this clonotype: Its antigen remains unidentified.

Findings and caveats of the study: The ex vivo response was dominated by HLA-C-restricted CMV-specific TCR beta clonotypes. Using cumulative public TCR beta family frequency, the authors identified those who carried CMV together with the relevant HLA.

The CDR3 has 14 amino acids. The V end was cut by 5 bases, the J end by 9 bases, with 14 bases between. Germline V gene lookup returns CDR1 MNHEY and CDR2 SVGEGT. TCRdb fed the reads into MiXCR, producing one record per CDR3 protein. This table has fewer than 850,000 distinct CDR3 sequences, almost 30% appearing once. This clonotype was obtained from a human donor in good health (CMV status not recorded). Some clones in this sample may be carry-over from other donors' samples. Here the sequenced sample was cultured CD8+ T cells from PBMCs, taken from culture after CMV antigen stimulation. V usage is TRBV6-2 or TRBV6-3 and J usage is TRBJ2-6; D gene ambiguous. In DNA form, the CDR3 reads TGTGCCAGCAGTGACGCAGTAATGGGCAACGTCCTGACTTTC. This sequence encodes CASSDAVMGNVLTF.